What follows are 30 T cell receptor beta chains derived from one specimen sequenced in a study of shared clonotypes between healthy human individuals. Clones were read by immunoSEQ multiplex PCR, and TCRdb kept only the in-frame ones, dropping some. This repertoire shows over 2 million clones, about 95% found once; its top ten account for 0.9% to 1.3%. CD8 cells classed as naive were CD45RO-negative and positively selected for CCR7, excluding terminally differentiated effector memory CD45RA+ cells. The sequencing sample was made of naive CD8+ T cells sorted from blood. The origin of the receptors is a man younger than 35 in good health.

The chain links TRBV11-2 to TRBJ2-7; D not resolved. Trimming removed 5 bases at V and 2 bases at J, with 7 bases between. The CDR3 length is 12 residues. The germline V gene has CDR1 SGHAT and CDR2 FQNNGV. CDR3 bases: TGTGCCAGCAGCCCCCTGACCTACGAGCAGTACTTC. It specifies CASSPLTYEQYF.

The chain combines TRBV2 with TRBJ2-5; D is perhaps TRBD2 (6 bases). Trimming pared 1 base from V and 0 bases from J, leaving 9 bases between. The length of the CDR3 is 15 residues. Germline V gives CDR1 SNHLY, CDR2 FYNNEI. The CDR3 nucleotides read TGTGCCAGCAGTGAAGGTCGGGAGTACCAAGAGACCCAGTACTTC. As protein: CASSEGREYQETQYF.

V gene TRBV4-1 combines with J gene TRBJ2-7; D unclear. The CDR3 sequence is 15 residues long. Germline V gene sequence: CDR1 MGHRA, CDR2 YSYEKL. V was cut by 1 base and J by 2 bases, with 12 bases left in between. CDR3: CASSQVAERTYEQYF. The CDR3 DNA is TGCGCCAGCAGCCAAGTGGCAGAGAGGACCTACGAGCAGTACTTC.

The chain uses TRBV30 and TRBJ1-5; D not resolved. This CDR3 comprises 13 residues. V lost 1 base and J lost 6, with 10 bases in between. Germline V gene lookup returns CDR1 GTSNPN and CDR2 SVGIG (reference sequence). DNA for the CDR3: TGTGCCTGGAGTGGACTCGGTGCTCAGCCCCAGCATTTT. Translated: CAWSGLGAQPQHF.

The rearrangement uses TRBV27 and TRBJ2-7; 9 bases line up with TRBD2. The CDR3 runs to 17 residues. Germline values: CDR1 MNHEY, CDR2 SMNVEV (reference sequence). V lost 0 bases and J lost 6; bases outside the gene matches: 12. The CDR3 spells CASSLSPGGLAGREQYF. The CDR3 nucleotides are TGTGCCAGCAGTTTATCCCCCGGGGGGCTAGCGGGGCGCGAGCAGTACTTC.

This chain uses TRBV15 with TRBJ1-5, with 7 bases fitting TRBD1. V dropped 5 bases and J dropped 5; count of bases not matched to a gene: 12. CDR3 size: 16 residues. Germline CDR1 is LNHNV and CDR2 is YYDKDF (reference sequence). The CDR3, as DNA: TGTGCCACCAGCTCCCGGGAGGGGGCAAGTGATCAGCCCCAGCATTTT. Protein sequence: CATSSREGASDQPQHF.

The chain joins TRBV9 to TRBJ2-5; possible D gene TRBD2, 5 bases. Between the trimmed V and J ends, which lost 0 bases and 3 bases, there was a span of 9 bases. This CDR3 region has 14 residues. CDR1 is SGDLS and CDR2 is YYNGEE in the germline V gene. DNA of the CDR3: TGTGCCAGCAGCGTAGGAGTCGGGGAAGAGACCCAGTACTTC. Its protein product is CASSVGVGEETQYF.

This chain joins TRBV30 and TRBJ2-3; D gene uncertain. The germline CDR1 and CDR2 sequences are GTSNPN and SVGIG (reference sequence). There are 13 residues in the CDR3. V lost 0 bases to trimming and J lost 4 bases, with 8 bases between them. As DNA, the CDR3 is TGTGCCTGGAGTGTACACTCCGCAGATACGCAGTATTTT. Its protein product is CAWSVHSADTQYF. Based on the CDR3 plus reference TRBV30 and TRBJ2-3, the full variable domain is SQTIHQWPATLVQPVGSPLSLECTVEGTSNPNLYWYRQAAGRGLQLLFYSVGIGQISSEVPQNLSASRPQDRQFILSSKKLLLSDSGFYLCAWSVHSADTQYFGPGTRLTVL.

The chain recombines TRBV9 with TRBJ2-7; 8 bases are a match to TRBD1. Germline trimming cut 3 bases from V and 6 bases from J; bases unmatched to any gene: 8. Germline CDR1 and CDR2: SGDLS and YYNGEE. This CDR3 has 14 amino acids. CDR3 region: CASSALTGVGEQYF. DNA of the CDR3: TGTGCCAGCAGCGCTTTGACAGGGGTGGGCGAGCAGTACTTC.

This sequence joins TRBV4-1 and TRBJ2-2, with D perhaps TRBD1 or TRBD2 (6 bases each). The CDR3 has 16 residues. Trimming stripped 4 bases from V and 7 bases from J, with 19 bases between. Germline lookup yields CDR1 MGHRA and CDR2 YSYEKL. This CDR3 reads CASSPAGQGRSGELFF. CDR3 sequence (DNA): TGCGCCAGCAGCCCGGCGGGCCAGGGGAGGAGCGGGGAGCTGTTTTTT.

V usage is TRBV7-9 and J usage is TRBJ1-1, with a tentative D call TRBD1 (5 bases). Germline V lookup: CDR1 SEHNR, CDR2 FQNEAQ (reference sequence). V lost 1 base to trimming and J lost 5 bases, with 20 bases between them. This CDR3 is 17 amino acids long. CDR3 protein: CASSLGGDLGYVTEAFF. CDR3 DNA sequence: TGTGCCAGCAGCTTAGGGGGGGACCTCGGCTATGTTACTGAAGCTTTCTTT.

This clone was counted once. This chain links TRBV2 with TRBJ2-2; 9 bases match TRBD1. Germline loops: CDR1 SNHLY, CDR2 FYNNEI. This CDR3 has 14 residues. Losses at the gene ends were 8 bases for V and 5 bases for J; bases not matched to a gene: 6. The chain's CDR3 is CASSGQGGTGELFF. The CDR3 DNA is TGTGCCAGCTCGGGACAGGGTGGGACCGGGGAGCTGTTTTTT.

The chain is built from TRBV5-6 and TRBJ1-2; a possible D gene is TRBD1 (5 bases). Per germline, CDR1 SGHDT and CDR2 YYEEEE. The CDR3 covers 14 residues. Trimming pared 3 bases from V and 7 bases from J, leaving 16 bases between. The CDR3 DNA reads as TGTGCCAGCAGCTGGGGCCCCGTTCCCACTGGCTACACCTTC. The encoded protein is CASSWGPVPTGYTF.

This clone was counted only a few times. The genes are TRBV5-1 and TRBJ1-1, with D uncertain. The germline gives CDR1 SGHRS, CDR2 YFSETQ. The CDR3 is made up of 13 amino acids. The V end was cut by 1 base, the J end by 1 base, with 5 bases between. CDR3 bases: TGCGCCAGCAGCTTGTGGGGGAACACTGAAGCTTTCTTT. Translation gives CASSLWGNTEAFF.

CDR3: CAISEGLAAHEQFF. DNA for the CDR3: TGTGCCATCAGTGAGGGACTAGCGGCGCATGAGCAGTTCTTC. The V and J genes are TRBV10-3 and TRBJ2-1; 10 bases line up with TRBD2. Trimming at V came to 2 bases and at J to 8 bases, leaving 3 bases not matched to a gene. The germline V gene encodes CDR1 ENHRY and CDR2 SYGVKD. The CDR3 has 14 residues.

The genes are TRBV5-1 and TRBJ1-2, with 8 bases matching TRBD1. CDR1 SGHRS and CDR2 YFSETQ come from the germline V gene. Losses at the gene ends were 4 bases for V and 8 bases for J; bases not matched to a gene: 13. This CDR3 has 15 amino acids. The CDR3 sequence is CASSLTPGQGDGYTF. CDR3 sequence (DNA): TGCGCCAGCAGCCTTACCCCCGGACAGGGAGACGGCTACACCTTC.

The genes are TRBV6-1 and TRBJ2-7; perhaps TRBD1 as D (5 bases). V lost 3 bases and J lost 3, with 9 bases in between. The CDR3 contains 13 residues. Germline values: CDR1 MNHNS, CDR2 SASEGT. The CDR3 DNA is TGTGCCAGCAGTGACAGGGTGGGCTACGAGCAGTACTTC. Protein sequence: CASSDRVGYEQYF.

This sequence joins TRBV4-1 and TRBJ1-6; tentative D call: TRBD1 (5 bases). This CDR3 is built from 13 residues. V was trimmed by 1 base and J by 14 bases, leaving 12 bases between them. Per the germline V gene, CDR1 is MGHRA and CDR2 is YSYEKL. CDR3 DNA: TGCGCCAGCAGCCAAGTGATCGGGACTGCCCTCCACTTT. Its translation is CASSQVIGTALHF.

The chain uses TRBV7-2 and TRBJ2-2; the D gene is possibly TRBD2 (5 bases). V was shortened by 1 base and J by 0 bases, with 9 bases between the two germline ends. The V gene's germline CDR1 is SGHTA and CDR2 FQGNSA. The CDR3 runs 16 residues. DNA for the CDR3: TGTGCCAGCAGCTTAGAAGCGGAAGCGAACACCGGGGAGCTGTTTTTT. Its translation: CASSLEAEANTGELFF.

The chain combines TRBV13 with TRBJ2-7; 7 positions match TRBD1. The ends lost 5 bases at V and 1 base at J; junction bases unmatched: 8. The CDR3 has 15 residues. Germline CDR1 PRHDT, CDR2 FYEKMQ (reference sequence). In DNA, the CDR3 is TGTGCCAGCAGCGCAACAGGGGAGATGTCCTACGAGCAGTACTTC. This sequence encodes CASSATGEMSYEQYF. Supplemented by reference TRBV13 and TRBJ2-7, the full variable domain reads AAGVIQSPRHLIKEKRETATLKCYPIPRHDTVYWYQQGPGQDPQFLISFYEKMQSDKGSIPDRFSAQQFSDYHSELNMSSLELGDSALYFCASSATGEMSYEQYFGPGTRLTVT.

The chain combines TRBV2 with TRBJ2-1, with no clear D. V was trimmed by 7 bases and J by 1 base, leaving 17 bases between them. The CDR3 is 16 residues long. The germline gives CDR1 SNHLY, CDR2 FYNNEI. CDR3 region: CASTETPGLSYNEQFF. The CDR3 region has the DNA TGTGCCAGCACCGAAACCCCGGGCCTATCCTACAATGAGCAGTTCTTC.

J is TRBJ2-7 and V is TRBV5-6; a weak D match, TRBD1 (6 bases). The CDR3 spans 17 residues. Germline V gene lookup returns CDR1 SGHDT and CDR2 YYEEEE. V gave up 4 bases and J gave up 2 bases, with 22 bases separating them. In DNA form, the CDR3 reads TGTGCCAGCAGCGCGACTCAGGGGCAGGGGCCTGCCTACGAGCAGTACTTC. Translation: CASSATQGQGPAYEQYF.

J is TRBJ2-7 and V is TRBV5-4; D remains ambiguous. There are 14 residues in the CDR3. With 4 bases removed from V and 0 bases from J, the gap between germline ends came to 11 bases. Germline assignment: CDR1 SGHNT and CDR2 YYREEE (reference sequence). The DNA for the CDR3 is TGTGCCAGCAGCCTCACCAGTGCCTCCTACGAGCAGTACTTC. Translation: CASSLTSASYEQYF. The entire variable domain, with the rest obtained from reference TRBV5-4 and TRBJ2-7, is as follows: ETGVTQSPTHLIKTRGQQVTLRCSSQSGHNTVSWYQQALGQGPQFIFQYYREEENGRGNFPPRFSGLQFPNYSSELNVNALELDDSALYLCASSLTSASYEQYFGPGTRLTVT.

V and J are TRBV27 and TRBJ2-2; the match to TRBD2 covers 8 bases. Germline values: CDR1 MNHEY, CDR2 SMNVEV (reference sequence). The V segment lost 3 bases and the J segment 3 bases; nucleotides outside the gene matches: 6. The CDR3 covers 16 residues. The CDR3 here is CASSFYGRGYTGELFF. The CDR3 nucleotides read TGTGCCAGCAGTTTTTACGGGAGGGGGTACACCGGGGAGCTGTTTTTT.

This chain links TRBV6-5 with TRBJ2-2; unclear D gene. V was shortened by 2 bases and J by 5 bases, with 6 bases between the two germline ends. Germline V gives CDR1 MNHEY, CDR2 SVGAGI. The CDR3 runs to 13 residues. This chain's CDR3 is CASSYGKTGELFF. CDR3 bases: TGTGCCAGCAGTTACGGGAAAACCGGGGAGCTGTTTTTT.

The V and J genes are TRBV2 and TRBJ2-1; 12 bases line up with TRBD2. Germline V gene lookup returns CDR1 SNHLY and CDR2 FYNNEI. The J segment lost 7 bases and the V segment lost 6 bases, leaving 7 bases of the junction unmatched. This CDR3 contains 15 residues. The CDR3 sequence is CASRRLAGAVNEQFF. The CDR3 DNA follows: TGTGCCAGCAGACGACTAGCGGGAGCGGTAAATGAGCAGTTCTTC.

The CDR3 spells CASSQGVRLAGGTGELFF. As DNA, the CDR3 is TGCGCCAGCAGCCAAGGTGTTCGACTAGCGGGAGGCACCGGGGAGCTGTTTTTT. The V gene is TRBV4-3, the J gene TRBJ2-2, with 13 bases aligning to TRBD2. The germline V gene encodes CDR1 LGHNA and CDR2 YSLEER. Trimming at V came to 1 base and at J to 4 bases, leaving 6 bases not matched to a gene. This CDR3 has 18 residues.

The table lists this clone with a count of one. The chain employs TRBV7-9 and TRBJ2-2; unclear D gene. The CDR3 totals 13 residues. The V and J ends lost 5 bases and 3 bases respectively, with 7 bases between them. From germline, CDR1 is SEHNR and CDR2 FQNEAQ (reference sequence). This chain's CDR3 is CASSRSDTGELFF. In nucleotides, the CDR3 is TGTGCCAGCAGCCGGTCAGACACCGGGGAGCTGTTTTTT.

V gene TRBV30 combines with J gene TRBJ1-3; TRBD1 might be the D (6 bases). The germline CDR1 and CDR2 sequences are GTSNPN and SVGIG (reference sequence). V lost 2 bases, J lost 2 bases, and 10 bases lay in between. CDR3 size: 14 residues. In DNA form, the CDR3 reads TGTGCCTGGAGTCCAGGGGATGCTGGAAACACCATATATTTT. Translation gives CAWSPGDAGNTIYF.

V and J are TRBV19 and TRBJ2-7; either TRBD1 or TRBD2 may supply D (5 bases each). From germline, CDR1 is LNHDA and CDR2 SQIVND (reference sequence). The V end was cut by 3 bases, the J end by 3 bases, with 12 bases between. This CDR3 region has 14 residues. The CDR3 here is CASSIAGADYEQYF. CDR3 sequence (DNA): TGTGCCAGTAGTATTGCCGGGGCTGACTACGAGCAGTACTTC. Full variable domain (rest looked up from reference TRBV19 and TRBJ2-7): DGGITQSPKYLFRKEGQNVTLSCEQNLNHDAMYWYRQDPGQGLRLIYYSQIVNDFQKGDIAEGYSVSREKKESFPLTVTSAQKNPTAFYLCASSIAGADYEQYFGPGTRLTVT.